The 31 T cell receptor beta chains presented below share a single source sample, sequenced in a study of vaccination effects on CD4 cells after COVID-19. Ahead of sequencing, the ViraFEST assay grew antigen-specific CD4+ T cells using viral peptide pools. Around day 10 of culture, CD4+ T cells were separated out. Every participant took two doses of the BNT162b2 or mRNA-1273 vaccine. The data were produced by immunoSEQ multiplex PCR, yet TCRdb's version contains in-frame clones alone and is incomplete. The sample lists under 50,000 clones, approximately 84% occurring once. Antigen specificity for these receptors is unknown. The sample here was CD4+ T cells from PBMCs cultured with HCoV-NL63 spike peptides, taken after COVID-19 vaccination. The origin of the receptors is a human donor who received a COVID-19 vaccine. Some clones in this sample may be carry-over from other donors' samples.

The chain uses TRBV5-1 and TRBJ2-7; D gene unclear. V was cut by 4 bases and J by 2 bases, with 13 bases left in between. CDR3 size: 14 residues. The germline gives CDR1 SGHRS, CDR2 YFSETQ. As DNA, the CDR3 is TGCGCCAGCAGCCCCACTCTTGGGACCTACGAGCAGTACGTC. The encoded protein is CASSPTLGTYEQYV.

The rearrangement uses TRBV7-3 and TRBJ2-1, with 12 bases matching TRBD2. The CDR3 loop spans 18 amino acids. Germline lookup yields CDR1 SGHTA and CDR2 FQGTGA. Unmatched junction bases numbered 9, after V lost 1 base and J lost 5 bases. The CDR3 region has the DNA TGTGCCAGCAGCTTAAGTCCTAGCGGGGGGGCCCGTAACAATGAGCAGTTCTTC. Residues: CASSLSPSGGARNNEQFF.

The rearrangement joins TRBV30 to TRBJ1-5; D possibly corresponds to TRBD1 (6 bases). Trimming removed 4 bases at V and 5 bases at J, with 9 bases between. Germline V lookup: CDR1 GTSNPN, CDR2 SVGIG (reference sequence). This CDR3 has 12 amino acids. In DNA form, the CDR3 reads TGTGCCTGGAACAGGGATTATCAGCCCCAGCATTTT. Residues: CAWNRDYQPQHF.

The chain employs TRBV6-5 and TRBJ1-5; D gene ambiguous. From germline, CDR1 is MNHEY and CDR2 SVGAGI. The CDR3 has 15 amino acids. The V gene lost 0 bases and the J gene lost 4 bases, with 10 bases spanning the gap. The CDR3 nucleotides read TGTGCCAGCAGTTACTCGATTCTGGGGAATCAGCCCCAGCATTTT. Translated, it gives CASSYSILGNQPQHF.

The genes are TRBV5-1 and TRBJ2-5; maybe TRBD1 (5 bases). With 3 bases removed from V and 0 bases from J, the gap between germline ends came to 12 bases. The CDR3 is 15 amino acids. The V gene's germline CDR1 is SGHRS and CDR2 YFSETQ. The CDR3 protein is CASSSATANQETQYF. CDR3 nucleotide sequence: TGCGCCAGCAGCTCAGCGACAGCGAACCAAGAGACCCAGTACTTC.

This clone has only one observation. This rearrangement joins TRBV19 to TRBJ1-1; D ambiguous. Trimming removed 2 bases at V and 0 bases at J, with 4 bases between. The germline V gene encodes CDR1 LNHDA and CDR2 SQIVND (reference sequence). The CDR3 is 13 residues long. CDR3: CASSIMMNTEAFF. The CDR3 coding sequence is TGTGCCAGTAGTATAATGATGAACACTGAAGCTTTCTTT.

V usage is TRBV6-5 and J usage is TRBJ2-3; TRBD1 or TRBD2 may be the D gene (5 bases each). The V and J ends lost 6 bases and 4 bases respectively, with 14 bases between them. In germline, CDR1 is MNHEY, CDR2 SVGAGI. The CDR3 has 14 amino acids. The CDR3 loop is CASRMGTEADTQYF. The CDR3 DNA follows: TGTGCCAGCAGGATGGGGACGGAGGCAGATACGCAGTATTTT.

The V gene is TRBV3-1 (or the pseudogene TRBV3-2), the J gene TRBJ2-5, with TRBD1 identical over 9 bases. CDR3 length equals 17 residues. Germline CDR1 reads LGHDT; CDR2 reads YNNKEL (reference sequence). Trimming took 2 bases from V and 5 from J; bases not matched to a gene: 12. CDR3 protein: CASSQKPLGQGNETQYF. CDR3 in DNA: TGTGCCAGCAGCCAAAAGCCACTGGGACAGGGTAATGAGACCCAGTACTTC.

The chain carries TRBV5-1 and TRBJ2-1; maybe TRBD1 (6 bases). V was trimmed by 1 base and J by 3 bases, leaving 14 bases between them. This CDR3 has 16 residues. Germline CDR1 reads SGHRS; CDR2 reads YFSETQ. DNA for the CDR3: TGCGCCAGCAGCTTGATGACCGGGACAAGCTACAATGAGCAGTTCTTC. It yields the protein CASSLMTGTSYNEQFF.

This clone was counted only a few times. This rearrangement joins TRBV2 to TRBJ1-5; 11 bases align to TRBD1. V shed 7 bases, J shed 5 bases, and the junction held 4 bases outside the gene matches. The CDR3 extends over 14 amino acids. Germline assignment: CDR1 SNHLY and CDR2 FYNNEI. The CDR3 loop is CASKRTGGDQPQHF. CDR3 DNA: TGTGCCAGCAAGAGGACAGGGGGCGATCAGCCCCAGCATTTT.

The rearrangement links TRBV7-2 to TRBJ1-1, with D hard to call. Per germline, CDR1 SGHTA and CDR2 FQGNSA. The CDR3 loop spans 15 amino acids. The V and J ends lost 0 bases and 0 bases respectively, with 8 bases between them. The CDR3 loop reads CASSLAGPMNTEAFF. DNA of the CDR3: TGTGCCAGCAGCTTAGCAGGGCCGATGAACACTGAAGCTTTCTTT. Combining the CDR3 with reference TRBV7-2 and TRBJ1-1 gives the whole variable domain GAGVSQSPSNKVTEKGKDVELRCDPISGHTALYWYRQSLGQGLEFLIYFQGNSAPDKSGLPSDRFSAERTGGSVSTLTIQRTQQEDSAVYLCASSLAGPMNTEAFFGQGTRLTVV.

This chain uses TRBV10-1 with TRBJ2-3; 8 nucleotides match TRBD1. Germline CDR1 reads WNHNN; CDR2 reads SYGVQD (reference sequence). CDR3 length equals 16 residues. The V gene end was trimmed by 4 bases and the J gene end by 4 bases; junction bases not matched to a gene: 10. CDR3 protein: CASSAGQGTGSDTQYF. The CDR3 region has the DNA TGCGCCAGCAGTGCCGGACAGGGAACGGGGTCAGATACGCAGTATTTT.

This chain links TRBV18 with TRBJ2-4; 15 bases fit TRBD2. This CDR3 is 15 amino acids long. Looked up from germline, CDR1 is KGHSH and CDR2 is LQKENI. Germline trimming cut 1 base from V and 8 bases from J; bases unmatched to any gene: 0. CDR3 loop: CASSPRTSGGDIQYF. As DNA, the CDR3 is TGTGCCAGCTCACCACGGACTAGCGGGGGGGACATTCAGTACTTC.

The chain couples TRBV5-4 to TRBJ1-1; tentative D call: TRBD1 (5 bases). V gave up 0 bases and J gave up 4 bases, with 10 bases separating them. The CDR3 runs 14 residues. Germline CDR1 SGHNT, CDR2 YYREEE (reference sequence). The CDR3 nucleotides are TGTGCCAGCAGCTTGGCAGGGTCCTCCACTGAAGCTTTCTTT. It translates to CASSLAGSSTEAFF.

The V and J genes are TRBV28 and TRBJ1-2, with D perhaps TRBD1 (5 bases). From germline, CDR1 is MDHEN and CDR2 SYDVKM. V was cut by 6 bases and J by 8 bases, with 13 bases left in between. CDR3 length: 12 residues. The CDR3 is CASRVSGLGYTF. The CDR3 region has the DNA TGTGCCAGCAGGGTCTCAGGGTTGGGCTACACCTTC.

The chain links TRBV29-1 to TRBJ2-7; 7 bases are a match to TRBD1. The junction had 4 bases not matched to a gene; V was cut back by 1 base and J by 4 bases. The CDR3 sequence is 13 residues long. Germline V CDR1 and CDR2: SQVTM, ANQGSEA. The DNA of the CDR3 is TGCAGCGTTGAAGGGCAGGGGGTTTACGAGCAGTACTTC. The encoded protein is CSVEGQGVYEQYF.

The chain couples TRBV2 to TRBJ1-1; TRBD1 matches at 8 bases. V gave up 6 bases and J gave up 3 bases; unmatched junction bases: 3. CDR3 size: 13 residues. CDR1 is SNHLY and CDR2 is FYNNEI in the germline V gene. The CDR3 region has the DNA TGTGCCAGCAGCCGGACAGGGTACACTGAAGCTTTCTTT. This encodes CASSRTGYTEAFF.

The gene calls are TRBV6-6 and TRBJ1-6, with D uncertain. Germline CDR1 is MNHNY and CDR2 is SVGAGI (reference sequence). CDR3 size: 14 residues. V lost 2 bases, J lost 8 bases, and 10 bases lay in between. The CDR3 coding sequence is TGTGCCAGCAGTTACAGAATCTCGGATTCACCCCTCCACTTT. Its protein is CASSYRISDSPLHF.

The sample holds one count of this clone. CDR3 in amino acids: CASSPGDSSTDTQYF. The CDR3 nucleotides are TGTGCCAGTAGTCCCGGGGACAGTAGCACAGATACGCAGTATTTT. The rearrangement links TRBV19 to TRBJ2-3; TRBD1 agrees at 7 bases. In germline, CDR1 is LNHDA, CDR2 SQIVND (reference sequence). V was clipped by 5 bases and J by 0 bases; unmatched bases: 5. There are 15 residues in the CDR3.

Comment on this clone: The germline gene is not matched at one end of the junction; a read error may be the cause. The chain combines TRBV9 with TRBJ2-5; TRBD1 matches at 9 bases. The germline gives CDR1 SGDLS, CDR2 YYNGEE. The CDR3 extends over 15 amino acids. The CDR3 protein is CASGVGQGYQETQYF. The CDR3 DNA sequence: TGTGCCAGCGGCGTCGGACAGGGGTACCAAGAGACCCAGTACTTC.

The chain combines TRBV12-5 with TRBJ2-2; 7 positions match TRBD1. The CDR3 is made up of 15 amino acids. Per the germline V gene, CDR1 is LGHNT and CDR2 is FRNRAP. J gave up 2 bases and V 4 bases, and 4 bases lay outside the gene matches. CDR3 protein: CASGSGQPNTGELFF. As DNA, the CDR3 is TGTGCTAGTGGTTCGGGACAGCCAAACACCGGGGAGCTGTTTTTT.

This chain links TRBV5-4 with TRBJ1-6, with D possibly being TRBD1 (6 bases). With 4 bases removed from V and 8 bases from J, the gap between germline ends came to 13 bases. Germline CDR1 is SGHNT and CDR2 is YYREEE (reference sequence). There are 14 residues in the CDR3. The CDR3 region has the DNA TGTGCCAGCAGCAGAGACAGGCCGTATTCACCCCTCCACTTT. Its translation is CASSRDRPYSPLHF.

In its sample, this clone was seen a few times. V usage is TRBV3-1 (or the pseudogene TRBV3-2) and J usage is TRBJ1-1; D call uncertain. V lost 2 bases and J 1 base, leaving 5 bases between the germline ends. The length of the CDR3 is 13 residues. Germline CDR1 LGHDT, CDR2 YNNKEL (reference sequence). CDR3 loop: CASSQSRNTEAFF. The CDR3 bases are TGTGCCAGCAGCCAATCGAGGAACACTGAAGCTTTCTTT.

The chain employs TRBV18 and TRBJ2-7; tentatively, D is TRBD1 or TRBD2 (5 bases each). Germline V gene sequence: CDR1 KGHSH, CDR2 LQKENI. The CDR3 is 15 residues long. Trimming removed 2 bases from V and 3 bases from J, with 14 bases in between. CDR3 protein: CASSPSGTQSYEQYV. Here the CDR3 DNA reads TGTGCCAGCTCACCATCCGGGACCCAAAGCTACGAGCAGTACGTC.

The chain has TRBV5-6 and TRBJ1-6; D is perhaps TRBD1 (6 bases). Deletions cut 0 bases from V and 6 bases from J, with 7 bases between. The V gene's germline CDR1 is SGHDT and CDR2 YYEEEE. The CDR3 sequence is 14 residues long. CDR3 region: CASSLGQANSPLHF. As DNA, the CDR3 is TGTGCCAGCAGCTTGGGACAGGCTAATTCACCCCTCCACTTT.

The chain carries TRBV24-1 and TRBJ2-7; D possibly corresponds to TRBD1 (6 bases). Germline V lookup: CDR1 KGHDR, CDR2 SFDVKD. This CDR3 is 15 amino acids long. The germline V and J ends were trimmed by 5 bases and 1 base, with 14 bases remaining between them. CDR3 DNA sequence: TGTGCCACCAGTGCAAAGGACAGCAATTCCTACGAGCAGTACGTC. It yields the protein CATSAKDSNSYEQYV.

The genes are TRBV7-9 and TRBJ2-2; 7 nucleotides line up with TRBD1. Trimming took 8 bases from V and 0 from J; bases not matched to a gene: 6. Germline lookup yields CDR1 SEHNR and CDR2 FQNEAQ (reference sequence). This CDR3 has 15 residues. Here the CDR3 reads CASLRGQANTGELFF. DNA of the CDR3: TGTGCCAGCCTCAGAGGACAGGCGAACACCGGGGAGCTGTTTTTT.

This clone was seen just once. The chain carries TRBV7-2 and TRBJ2-5, with no clear D. Germline CDR1 reads SGHTA; CDR2 reads FQGNSA. Trimming removed 5 bases at V and 1 base at J, with 11 bases between. CDR3 length: 14 residues. CDR3 sequence: CASSPPGSQETQYF. CDR3 nucleotide sequence: TGTGCCAGCAGCCCCCCGGGCAGCCAAGAGACCCAGTACTTC. Full variable domain (remainder filled in from reference TRBV7-2 and TRBJ2-5): GAGVSQSPSNKVTEKGKDVELRCDPISGHTALYWYRQSLGQGLEFLIYFQGNSAPDKSGLPSDRFSAERTGGSVSTLTIQRTQQEDSAVYLCASSPPGSQETQYFGPGTRLLVL.

This clone appeared a few times. The V and J genes are TRBV7-9 and TRBJ2-3, with unresolved D. With 1 base removed from V and 1 base from J, the gap between germline ends came to 0 bases. This CDR3 is built from 12 residues. The germline V gene has CDR1 SEHNR and CDR2 FQNEAQ (reference sequence). CDR3 region: CASSLGTDTQYF. The CDR3 region has the DNA TGTGCCAGCAGCTTAGGCACAGATACGCAGTATTTT. Full variable domain (rest looked up from reference TRBV7-9 and TRBJ2-3): DTGVSQNPRHKITKRGQNVTFRCDPISEHNRLYWYRQTLGQGPEFLTYFQNEAQLEKSRLLSDRFSAERPKGSFSTLEIQRTEQGDSAMYLCASSLGTDTQYFGPGTRLTVL.

V is TRBV2 and J is TRBJ2-5; 7 nucleotides align to TRBD1. There are 14 residues in the CDR3. Germline CDR1 and CDR2: SNHLY and FYNNEI. Unmatched junction bases numbered 12, after V lost 5 bases and J lost 9 bases. As DNA, the CDR3 is TGTGCCAGCAGTTCGGGGACACAGGGGAGACCCCAGTACTTC. This gives the protein CASSSGTQGRPQYF.

The CDR3 protein is CASSQHGARLAASTDTQYF. The CDR3 DNA reads as TGTGCCAGCAGCCAACACGGCGCGAGACTAGCGGCTAGCACAGATACGCAGTATTTT. The V and J genes are TRBV3-1 (or the pseudogene TRBV3-2) and TRBJ2-3; 9 bases are a match to TRBD2. This CDR3 is built from 19 residues. Trimming removed 2 bases from V and 0 bases from J; junction bases left unmatched: 12. Germline CDR1 and CDR2: LGHDT and YNNKEL (reference sequence).